The next 22 T cell receptor beta chains were all read from a single sample in a study of vaccination and CD4 T cells after COVID-19. Their antigens are not known. Stated treatment: roughly 10-day PBMC culture with coronavirus spike peptide pools or control peptides (ViraFEST assay). Scientists ran DNA taken from cultured CD4+ T cells through the Oncomine TCR Beta short-read assay for sequencing. TCRdb analysed the PCR reads with MiXCR anew, one entry per CDR3 protein. This sample yields about 21,000 distinct CDR3 sequences, of which 35% to 40% are seen a single time; 4.5% to 5% belongs to the top ten. The sequences come from CD4+ T cells from blood, cultured in vitro, collected before SARS-CoV-2 vaccination. The receptors come from a human donor who had recovered from COVID-19.

The chain recombines TRBV19 with TRBJ2-7, with a possible D match to TRBD1 (6 bases). The CDR3 sequence is 13 residues long. V gave up 5 bases and J gave up 6 bases, with 14 bases separating them. Germline CDR1 reads LNHDA; CDR2 reads SQIVND (reference sequence). Here the CDR3 DNA reads TGTGCCAGTAGTCAACAGGGAAAGAGCGAGCAGTACTTC. The encoded protein is CASSQQGKSEQYF.

In its sample, this clonotype was seen a few times. The V call is TRBV20-1, the J call TRBJ2-3; TRBD2 aligns across 7 bases. This CDR3 has 15 amino acids. The germline gives CDR1 DFQATT, CDR2 SNEGSKA (reference sequence). With 1 base clipped from V and 6 bases from J, the junction kept 10 bases outside the gene matches. CDR3 protein: CSARVGGGARDTQYF. The CDR3 DNA follows: TGCAGTGCTAGAGTCGGCGGGGGAGCAAGGGATACGCAGTATTTT.

J is TRBJ1-5 and V is TRBV12-3 or TRBV12-4; D ambiguous. CDR3 length: 14 residues. V lost 0 bases, J lost 7 bases, and 10 bases lay in between. CDR3 in DNA: TGTGCCAGCAGTTTAGCGGGAATGGCGCAGCCCCAGCATTTT. Protein: CASSLAGMAQPQHF.

The chain is built from TRBV5-5 and TRBJ2-2; D unclear. CDR1 and CDR2 (germline): SGHKS, YYEKEE (reference sequence). Trimming took 7 bases from V and 0 from J, leaving 7 bases between them. CDR3 length equals 13 residues. Here the CDR3 reads CASGPANTGELFF. CDR3 DNA: TGTGCCAGCGGCCCGGCGAACACCGGGGAGCTGTTTTTT. Full variable domain (missing parts from reference TRBV5-5 and TRBJ2-2): DAGVTQSPTHLIKTRGQQVTLRCSPISGHKSVSWYQQVLGQGPQFIFQYYEKEERGRGNFPDRFSARQFPNYSSELNVNALLLGDSALYLCASGPANTGELFFGEGSRLTVL.

This chain links TRBV4-3 with TRBJ2-2, with D unclear. The germline V and J ends were trimmed by 2 bases and 1 base, with 2 bases remaining between them. The CDR3 has 13 amino acids. Germline V lookup: CDR1 LGHNA, CDR2 YSLEER. The CDR3 sequence: CASSQRNTGELFF. Here the CDR3 DNA reads TGCGCCAGCAGCCAACGGAACACCGGGGAGCTGTTTTTT.

V usage is TRBV29-1 and J usage is TRBJ1-1; D might be TRBD1 (5 bases). Germline lookup yields CDR1 SQVTM and CDR2 ANQGSEA. Trimming stripped 4 bases from V and 6 bases from J, with 12 bases between. CDR3 length: 12 residues. CDR3 sequence (DNA): TGCAGCGTTGGTAGGGAAGGGGCTGAAGCTTTCTTT. Its protein product is CSVGREGAEAFF.

The V gene is TRBV6-5, the J gene TRBJ2-7; 8 bases fit TRBD2. The CDR3 contains 14 residues. V lost 3 bases, J lost 4 bases, and 5 bases stayed unmatched. The germline V gene encodes CDR1 MNHEY and CDR2 SVGAGI. The CDR3 bases are TGTGCCAGCAGTTATCCGGGGGGGATATACGAGCAGTACTTC. Amino acids: CASSYPGGIYEQYF.

Only a few counts were recorded for this clonotype. The chain couples TRBV19 to TRBJ2-1; D may match TRBD1 or TRBD2 (5 bases each). This CDR3 has 15 amino acids. CDR1 is LNHDA, CDR2 SQIVND, per germline (reference sequence). V was clipped by 3 bases and J by 4 bases, with 13 bases between them. The CDR3 here is CASSIRDPVYNEQFF. CDR3 DNA sequence: TGTGCCAGTAGTATCCGGGACCCGGTATACAATGAGCAGTTCTTC.

For the CDR3, the DNA is TGTGCCAGCAGCCCCCTGATCATCACAGATACGCAGTATTTT. Its protein product is CASSPLIITDTQYF. The chain couples TRBV7-8 to TRBJ2-3; D unclear. V shed 5 bases and J shed 2 bases, with 11 bases lying between them. The CDR3 spans 14 residues. Germline V gene data show CDR1 as SGHVS and CDR2 as FQNEAQ.

The chain is built from TRBV6-5 and TRBJ2-2; 8 bases map to TRBD1. CDR1 and CDR2 (germline): MNHEY, SVGAGI. The length of the CDR3 is 17 residues. V lost 0 bases and J lost 2; bases outside the gene matches: 5. The CDR3 loop is CASSYSRGQVNTGELFF. The CDR3, as DNA: TGTGCCAGCAGTTACTCGAGGGGACAGGTCAACACCGGGGAGCTGTTTTTT.

A few counts support this clonotype. This rearrangement joins TRBV20-1 to TRBJ2-1, with 9 bases matching TRBD2. The DNA end favors TRBJ2-5, so the J call may be wrong. The length of the CDR3 is 13 residues. Germline CDR1 reads DFQATT; CDR2 reads SNEGSKA (reference sequence). The DNA for the CDR3 is TGCAGTGCTATGGCTAGCGGGATTGAGACCCAGTACTTC. Amino acid sequence: CSAMASGIETQYF.

The rearrangement joins TRBV7-7 to TRBJ2-2, with D perhaps matching TRBD2 (5 bases). Germline lookup yields CDR1 SSHAT and CDR2 FNYEAQ (reference sequence). V was shortened by 10 bases and J by 5 bases, with 17 bases between the two germline ends. The CDR3 spans 14 residues. The CDR3 loop is CATTRSGPTGELFF. CDR3 in DNA: TGTGCCACGACCAGGAGCGGACCTACCGGGGAGCTGTTTTTT.

The gene calls are TRBV28 and TRBJ2-7; TRBD1 might be the D (6 bases). Germline values: CDR1 MDHEN, CDR2 SYDVKM. The CDR3 loop spans 15 amino acids. The ends were cut back, 4 bases at V and 0 bases at J, with 13 bases in the middle. CDR3: CASSSTGLSSYEQYF. The DNA for the CDR3 is TGTGCCAGCAGTTCTACAGGGCTCTCCTCCTACGAGCAGTACTTC.

This clonotype was recorded a few times. V usage is TRBV25-1 and J usage is TRBJ1-5; D might be TRBD1 (6 bases). CDR3 length equals 13 residues. Germline values: CDR1 MGHDK, CDR2 SYGVNS. V lost 6 bases to trimming and J lost 6 bases, with 12 bases between them. The CDR3 sequence: CASSDRFGQPQHF. CDR3 DNA sequence: TGTGCCAGCAGCGACAGGTTCGGTCAGCCCCAGCATTTT.

The CDR3 nucleotides read TGTGCCAGCAGCTTACCCTCCGACAGGGCGGGCTACAATGAGCAGTTCTTC. This codes for CASSLPSDRAGYNEQFF. The rearrangement joins TRBV7-9 to TRBJ2-1; TRBD1 agrees at 7 bases. This CDR3 has 17 residues. The V segment lost 2 bases and the J segment 3 bases; nucleotides outside the gene matches: 10. CDR1 is SEHNR and CDR2 is FQNEAQ in the germline V gene (reference sequence).

The chain carries TRBV7-9 and TRBJ1-2, with TRBD1 identical over 8 bases. This CDR3 has 15 residues. J gave up 7 bases and V 5 bases, and 12 bases lay outside the gene matches. Germline V CDR1 and CDR2: SEHNR, FQNEAQ (reference sequence). The CDR3 is CASSPHAAGGLGYTF. Written as DNA, the CDR3 is TGTGCCAGCAGCCCCCACGCAGCAGGGGGCCTTGGCTACACCTTC.

V gene TRBV4-3 combines with J gene TRBJ1-2; TRBD1 is a possible D gene (6 bases). The germline V gene has CDR1 LGHNA and CDR2 YSLEER. With 1 base removed from V and 2 bases from J, the gap between germline ends came to 14 bases. The CDR3 covers 16 residues. The DNA for the CDR3 is TGCGCCAGCAGCCAAGTCGGAGGCCAGGGGAACTATGGCTACACCTTC. Protein product: CASSQVGGQGNYGYTF.

In this sample, this clonotype turned up once. CDR3 residues: CASSLGGGKTDTQYF. CDR3 nucleotide sequence: TGTGCCAGCAGTTTGGGGGGGGGGAAGACAGATACGCAGTATTTT. The chain uses TRBV6-5 and TRBJ2-3; 7 nucleotides align to TRBD2. CDR1 MNHEY and CDR2 SVGAGI come from the germline V gene. V was clipped by 4 bases and J by 3 bases; unmatched bases: 7. The CDR3 runs to 15 residues.

This clonotype was seen only a few times. The V gene is TRBV20-1, the J gene TRBJ2-1; D is ambiguous. This CDR3 is 14 amino acids long. CDR1 is DFQATT, CDR2 SNEGSKA, per germline (reference sequence). Trimming stripped 5 bases from V and 0 bases from J, with 11 bases between. CDR3 in amino acids: CSALQRVSYNEQFF. CDR3 bases: TGCAGTGCTCTCCAAAGAGTCTCCTACAATGAGCAGTTCTTC.

This chain joins TRBV6-2 or TRBV6-3 and TRBJ2-7; 9 nucleotides agree with TRBD1. The CDR3 totals 15 residues. The V segment lost 6 bases and the J segment 0 bases; nucleotides outside the gene matches: 6. CDR1 MNHEY and CDR2 SVGEGT come from the germline V gene. As DNA, the CDR3 is TGTGCCAGCAGCGCCGGGACAGGGCGCTCCTACGAGCAGTACTTC. The encoded protein is CASSAGTGRSYEQYF.

CDR3 coding DNA: TGCAGTGCTCCCCTTGGGACAGGGAAAGCTCCCTACGAGCAGTACTTC. It encodes CSAPLGTGKAPYEQYF. The chain couples TRBV20-1 to TRBJ2-7; 9 bases fit TRBD1. The CDR3 runs 16 residues. The V segment lost 5 bases and the J segment 2 bases; nucleotides outside the gene matches: 13. Looked up from germline, CDR1 is DFQATT and CDR2 is SNEGSKA (reference sequence).

The chain combines TRBV2 with TRBJ1-2; no firm D call. Between the trimmed V and J ends, which lost 1 base and 2 bases, there was a span of 5 bases. The CDR3 length is 13 residues. CDR1 is SNHLY, CDR2 FYNNEI, per germline. The CDR3 DNA reads TGTGCCAGCAGTGAAGACACCAACTATGGCTACACCTTC. Translation: CASSEDTNYGYTF.